The present TCR beta chain was sequenced within a study of Ad26.COV2.S vaccination and SARS-CoV-2 variants. Study context: The study gave Ad26.COV2.S intramuscularly, once or twice 56 days apart. Findings and limits, study-wide: Substantial response breadth was reportedly seen for spike-specific CD8+ and CD4+ T cells after vaccination.

Treatment denoted: 19 received Ad26.COV2.S at low or high dose, single or two shots; roughly 5 received placebo; per-sample allocation not given. Specimen acquisition occurred on day 63 following the initial vaccine or placebo injection. Donation was by an adult aged 18-55 years who was in Boston. Profiling relied on immunoSEQ multiplex PCR, and the TCRdb table lists in-frame clones only, not all of them. The sample lists around 320,000 clones; about 86% were seen once. Looked up from germline, CDR1 is LNHDA and CDR2 is SQIVND (reference sequence). Trimming shortened V by 2 bases and J by 0 bases, and 14 bases separated the two germline ends. CDR3 length equals 17 residues. With regard to this clone: The antigen is undetermined.

The chain couples TRBV19 to TRBJ2-1; a weak D match, TRBD1 (6 bases). The sample here was peripheral blood, taken in a trial of Ad26.COV2.S vaccine versus placebo. The clonotype was recovered from a person between 18 and 65 years old who received the Ad26.COV2.S COVID-19 vaccine or a placebo. This chain's CDR3 is CASSISLTGSSYNEQFF. CDR3 in DNA: TGTGCCAGTAGTATATCCCTTACAGGGAGCTCCTACAATGAGCAGTTCTTC.